This T cell receptor beta chain emerged from a study of shared clonotypes between healthy human individuals. Study-wide background: CD4 naive and memory got three plates each, CD8 naive two, CD8 memory one.

General study findings and limits: Only blood samples were collected, and tissue repertoires likely differ. Shared clonotypes across all four donors exceeded non-shared ones in generation probability.

The length of the CDR3 is 13 residues. Germline CDR1 is SGHRS and CDR2 is YFSETQ. The V gene lost 4 bases and the J gene lost 1 base, with 8 bases spanning the gap. Naivety among CD8 cells was defined by CD45RO negativity and positive CCR7 selection, thereby excluding terminally differentiated effector memory CD45RA+ cells. Execution of the assay was at deep level. Assay: immunoSEQ multiplex PCR; the TCRdb copy retains only in-frame clones and omits some. The table lists some 2,100,000 clones, 90% to 95% of them singletons. This clone has only a few counts. What it recognizes is unknown. Sequenced input: naive CD8+ T cells from PBMCs. The receptor was derived from a man aged 18-30 years in good health. Some clones in this sample may be carry-over from other donors' samples. The V and J genes are TRBV5-1 and TRBJ1-1; no clear D gene. The CDR3 coding sequence is TGCGCCAGCAGCGCCGGGAGGAACACTGAAGCTTTCTTT. This codes for CASSAGRNTEAFF.